The 15 T cell receptor beta chains listed next were all sequenced from one sample in a study of cytomegalovirus exposure and HLA in healthy donors. 13 Jbeta primers and 60 Vbeta primers were used for the PCR. Some clones are missing from TCRdb's copy, which holds only in-frame ones; the method was immunoSEQ multiplex PCR. The sample contains roughly 190,000 clones, 81% of which appear only once. The sample consisted of PBMCs. These TCRs come from a man aged 50-59 years in good health and CMV-seronegative.

This sequence joins TRBV27 and TRBJ1-2, with TRBD1 matching over 9 bases. CDR1 is MNHEY and CDR2 is SMNVEV in the germline V gene (reference sequence). The CDR3 runs to 14 residues. Trimming cost V 5 bases and J 6 bases; bases outside gene matches: 7. The CDR3 nucleotides read TGTGCCAGCAGTCTAGGGGGACAGGGTCATGGCTACACCTTC. Translating it yields CASSLGGQGHGYTF.

V is TRBV27 and J is TRBJ2-5, with D perhaps matching TRBD1 (6 bases). The J call is doubtful: the DNA matches TRBJ2-7 better. Germline V lookup: CDR1 MNHEY, CDR2 SMNVEV (reference sequence). The CDR3 is made up of 15 amino acids. The CDR3 region is CASSSGGPRWYEQYF. The DNA for the CDR3 is TGTGCCAGCAGTTCTGGGGGCCCGAGGTGGTACGAGCAGTACTTC.

This clone turned up a few times. This chain links TRBV9 with TRBJ2-1; TRBD2 agrees at 8 bases. The germline gives CDR1 SGDLS, CDR2 YYNGEE. Trimming took 3 bases from V and 4 from J; bases not matched to a gene: 3. The CDR3 extends over 14 amino acids. CDR3 DNA: TGTGCCAGCAGCGAGCGGGGGCCATACAATGAGCAGTTCTTC. Its translation: CASSERGPYNEQFF.

This clone was observed a single time. The CDR3 is CASSESVQGSYEQYF. CDR3 coding DNA: TGCGCCAGCAGTGAATCGGTCCAGGGATCCTACGAGCAGTACTTC. V usage is TRBV10-1 and J usage is TRBJ2-7; tentative D call: TRBD1 (5 bases). CDR3 size: 15 residues. Germline V lookup: CDR1 WNHNN, CDR2 SYGVQD (reference sequence). V was shortened by 3 bases and J by 1 base, with 13 bases between the two germline ends.

This clone was counted a single time. This chain uses TRBV2 with TRBJ1-2; 7 bases are a match to TRBD1. The trim removed 1 base at V and 4 bases at J, leaving 6 bases unmatched. The germline V gene encodes CDR1 SNHLY and CDR2 FYNNEI. There are 15 residues in the CDR3. The CDR3: CASSEGTGVGYGYTF. The DNA for the CDR3 is TGTGCCAGCAGTGAAGGGACAGGTGTGGGCTATGGCTACACCTTC.

This chain uses TRBV27 with TRBJ1-3, with D perhaps TRBD1 (6 bases). CDR1 and CDR2 (germline): MNHEY, SMNVEV (reference sequence). V dropped 3 bases and J dropped 0 bases, with 9 bases sitting between them. CDR3 length: 15 residues. DNA of the CDR3: TGTGCCAGCAGTTTTACAGGGAGCTCTGGAAACACCATATATTTT. Translated, it gives CASSFTGSSGNTIYF.

The chain carries TRBV6-1 and TRBJ1-2; no clear D gene. Deletions cut 7 bases from V and 3 bases from J, with 12 bases between. The CDR3 runs to 13 residues. Germline loops: CDR1 MNHNS, CDR2 SASEGT. This CDR3 is CASIAGFDYGYTF. The CDR3 coding sequence is TGTGCCAGCATAGCGGGATTTGACTATGGCTACACCTTC.

The genes are TRBV27 and TRBJ2-5, with 11 positions matching TRBD2. V dropped 4 bases and J dropped 11; count of bases not matched to a gene: 12. The CDR3 runs to 15 residues. Germline CDR1 is MNHEY and CDR2 is SMNVEV (reference sequence). CDR3 sequence (DNA): TGTGCCAGCAGTTCCTTGGGACTAGCGGTGGCATCGCAGTACTTC. It codes for CASSSLGLAVASQYF.

This chain joins TRBV19 and TRBJ2-2, with a tentative D call TRBD2 (7 bases). Trimming pared 2 bases from V and 3 bases from J, leaving 19 bases between. Germline V gene lookup returns CDR1 LNHDA and CDR2 SQIVND (reference sequence). The CDR3 covers 18 residues. The CDR3 here is CASSIRRGPTGYTGELFF. DNA of the CDR3: TGTGCCAGTAGTATACGGCGGGGGCCAACCGGTTACACCGGGGAGCTGTTTTTT. Supplemented by reference TRBV19 and TRBJ2-2, the full variable domain reads DGGITQSPKYLFRKEGQNVTLSCEQNLNHDAMYWYRQDPGQGLRLIYYSQIVNDFQKGDIAEGYSVSREKKESFPLTVTSAQKNPTAFYLCASSIRRGPTGYTGELFFGEGSRLTVL.

The chain uses TRBV6-1 and TRBJ2-1; unclear D gene. The V gene's germline CDR1 is MNHNS and CDR2 SASEGT. The CDR3 has 17 residues. V was cut by 3 bases and J by 0 bases, with 15 bases left in between. The CDR3 is CASSDPRPGSSYNEQFF. CDR3 nucleotide sequence: TGTGCCAGCAGTGATCCTAGACCCGGAAGCTCCTACAATGAGCAGTTCTTC.

The chain has TRBV9 and TRBJ1-4; 7 nucleotides line up with TRBD1. The CDR3 length is 14 residues. Losses at the gene ends were 3 bases for V and 10 bases for J; bases not matched to a gene: 9. Germline CDR1 and CDR2: SGDLS and YYNGEE. In DNA, the CDR3 is TGTGCCAGCAGCGCAGGGACAGTAGGCGGAAAACTGTTTTTT. Its protein product is CASSAGTVGGKLFF.

The gene calls are TRBV10-1 and TRBJ1-5; perhaps TRBD1 as D (6 bases). Between the trimmed V and J ends, which lost 7 bases and 7 bases, there was a span of 17 bases. This CDR3 is built from 14 residues. Germline V lookup: CDR1 WNHNN, CDR2 SYGVQD (reference sequence). The CDR3 loop is CASIGTTYYQPQHF. CDR3 DNA sequence: TGCGCCAGCATCGGGACAACATATTACCAGCCCCAGCATTTT.

This chain links TRBV12-5 with TRBJ1-5; D not certain. V was pared by 1 base and J by 2 bases, with 15 bases between. This CDR3 has 17 amino acids. Germline values: CDR1 LGHNT, CDR2 FRNRAP. The DNA for the CDR3 is TGTGCTAGTGGTTTGGGCTCCGGTCCCATTGGCAATCAGCCCCAGCATTTT. The encoded protein is CASGLGSGPIGNQPQHF. The full variable domain, completed using reference TRBV12-5 and TRBJ1-5, is DARVTQTPRHKVTEMGQEVTMRCQPILGHNTVFWYRQTMMQGLELLAYFRNRAPLDDSGMPKDRFSAEMPDATLATLKIQPSEPRDSAVYFCASGLGSGPIGNQPQHFGDGTRLSIL.

The chain joins TRBV7-2 to TRBJ1-1; D unresolved. Trimming pared 5 bases from V and 0 bases from J, leaving 10 bases between. Germline CDR1 is SGHTA and CDR2 is FQGNSA. The CDR3 is 14 residues long. The chain's CDR3 is CASSRGGVNTEAFF. The CDR3 DNA reads TGTGCCAGCAGCCGTGGCGGGGTGAACACTGAAGCTTTCTTT.

The J gene is TRBJ1-2, the V gene TRBV28; TRBD1 is a possible D gene (5 bases). CDR1 MDHEN and CDR2 SYDVKM come from the germline V gene. The CDR3 loop spans 15 amino acids. V was pared by 5 bases and J by 3 bases, with 16 bases between. This CDR3 is CASSPSQGLDYGYTF. The CDR3 DNA reads as TGTGCCAGCAGTCCCTCCCAGGGTCTGGACTATGGCTACACCTTC.